This TCR beta chain emerged from a study of response to subunit inactivated influenza vaccine. Study-level points and caveats: The authors suggested that every seasonal influenza vaccination recruits few new T cells.

One entry per CDR3 protein results from TCRdb running MiXCR on the RT-PCR reads. In the table there are roughly 700,000 distinct CDR3 sequences, around a sixth of which are singletons. To note about this clonotype: What it binds is not known.

This sequence was found in a man between 50 and 59 years old who received an inactivated influenza vaccine. The sample was PBMCs from blood, taken roughly 12 days after vaccination.

CDR3 nucleotide sequence: TGCGCCAGCAGCCCCTCCGGGACAGTCTCTTACAATGAGCAGTTCTTC. Translated: CASSPSGTVSYNEQFF. The V and J genes are TRBV5-1 and TRBJ2-1, with 7 positions matching TRBD1. CDR3 length: 16 amino acids. V lost 4 bases, J lost 4 bases, and 11 bases stayed unmatched. The germline CDR1 and CDR2 sequences are SGHRS and YFSETQ.